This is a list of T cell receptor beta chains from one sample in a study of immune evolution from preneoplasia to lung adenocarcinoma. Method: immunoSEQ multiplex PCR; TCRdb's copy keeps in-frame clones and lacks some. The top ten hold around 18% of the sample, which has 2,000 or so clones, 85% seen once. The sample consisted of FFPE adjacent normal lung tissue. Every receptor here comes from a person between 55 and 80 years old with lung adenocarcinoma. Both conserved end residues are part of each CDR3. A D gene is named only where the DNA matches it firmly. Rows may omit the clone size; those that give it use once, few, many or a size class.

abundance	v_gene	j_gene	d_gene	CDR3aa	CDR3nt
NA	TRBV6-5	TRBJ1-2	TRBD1	CASSYARGLTGYTF	TGTGCCAGCAGTTACGCGAGGGGGCTAACTGGCTACACCTTC
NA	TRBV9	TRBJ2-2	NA	CASSVRAGGELFF	TGTGCCAGCAGCGTACGGGCCGGGGGGGAGCTGTTTTTT
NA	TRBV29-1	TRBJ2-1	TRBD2	CSVEPSGTSANEQFF	TGCAGCGTTGAACCGTCCGGGACTAGCGCAAATGAGCAGTTCTTC
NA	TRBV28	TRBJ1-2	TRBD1	CASRTGGGNYGYTF	TGTGCCAGCAGGACAGGGGGAGGTAACTATGGCTACACCTTC
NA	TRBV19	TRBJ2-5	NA	CASSRTRAQETQYF	TGTGCCAGTAGTAGGACCAGGGCGCAAGAGACCCAGTACTTC
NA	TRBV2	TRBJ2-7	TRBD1	CASRYGQGHEQYF	TGTGCCAGCAGATACGGACAGGGCCACGAGCAGTACTTC
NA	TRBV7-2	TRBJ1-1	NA	CASSLGQMNTEAFF	TGTGCCAGCAGCTTAGGACAGATGAACACTGAAGCTTTCTTT
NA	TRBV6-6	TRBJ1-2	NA	CASSYLALWYGYTF	TGTGCCAGCAGTTATCTTGCCCTCTGGTATGGCTACACCTTC
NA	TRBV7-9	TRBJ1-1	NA	CASSLEGGAGTEAFF	TGTGCCAGCAGCTTAGAAGGCGGGGCCGGGACTGAAGCTTTCTTT
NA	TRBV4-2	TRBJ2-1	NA	CASSQDEGGAGWVEQFF	TGTGCCAGCAGCCAAGACGAAGGAGGGGCAGGATGGGTTGAGCAGTTCTTC
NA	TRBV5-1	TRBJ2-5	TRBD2	CASSSLAGGGQETQYF	TGCGCCAGCAGCTCGTTAGCGGGAGGAGGGCAAGAGACCCAGTACTTC
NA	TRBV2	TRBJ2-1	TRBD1	CASRQGFNNEQFF	TGTGCCTCTAGACAGGGGTTTAACAATGAGCAGTTCTTC
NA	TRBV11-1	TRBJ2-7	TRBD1	CASSSGTGTGAYEQYF	TGTGCCAGCAGCTCGGGAACCGGGACAGGGGCCTACGAGCAGTACTTC
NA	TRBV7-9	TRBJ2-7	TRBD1	CASNLEDRGLEQYF	TGTGCCAGCAACTTGGAGGACAGGGGGCTTGAGCAGTACTTC
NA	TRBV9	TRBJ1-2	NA	CASSLTGVTTDYGYTF	TGTGCCAGCAGTCTGACGGGGGTGACAACAGACTATGGCTACACCTTC
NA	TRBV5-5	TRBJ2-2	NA	CASSLGPGTGELFF	TGTGCCAGCAGCTTGGGGCCGGGTACCGGGGAGCTGTTTTTT
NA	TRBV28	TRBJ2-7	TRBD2	CASSSPGLAASYEQYF	TGTGCCAGCAGTTCACCGGGACTAGCGGCCTCCTACGAGCAGTACTTC
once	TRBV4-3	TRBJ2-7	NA	CASSQGVMGLNYEQYF	TGCGCCAGCAGCCAAGGGGTTATGGGGTTAAACTACGAGCAGTACTTC
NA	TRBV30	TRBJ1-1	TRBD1	CAWAPMTGVNTEAFF	TGTGCCTGGGCGCCGATGACAGGGGTGAACACTGAAGCTTTCTTT
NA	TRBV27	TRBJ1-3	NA	CASSPRDYSNTIYF	TGTGCCAGCAGTCCCCGGGACTACTCAAACACCATATATTTT
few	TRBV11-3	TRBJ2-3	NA	CASSSPPAGTQYF	TGTGCCAGCAGCTCACCACCTGCAGGGACGCAGTATTTT
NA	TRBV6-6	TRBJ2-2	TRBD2	CASMLAAGGELFF	TGTGCCAGCATGCTAGCGGCGGGCGGGGAGCTGTTTTTT
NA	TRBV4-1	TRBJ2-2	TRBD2	CASSRLIAGGTGELFF	TGCGCCAGCAGCCGCCTTATAGCGGGGGGCACCGGGGAGCTGTTTTTT
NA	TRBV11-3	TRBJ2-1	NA	CASSSGTYNEQFF	TGTGCCAGCAGCTCCGGGACTTACAATGAGCAGTTCTTC
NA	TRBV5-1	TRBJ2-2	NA	CASSSGGGRVAGELFF	TGCGCCAGCAGCTCGGGCGGAGGTCGGGTCGCCGGGGAGCTGTTTTTT
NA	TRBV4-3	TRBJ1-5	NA	CASSQDRGSDNQPQHF	TGCGCCAGCAGCCAAGACAGGGGATCTGACAATCAGCCCCAGCATTTT
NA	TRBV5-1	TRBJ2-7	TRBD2	CASSLTSGRADEQYF	TGCGCCAGCAGCTTGACTAGCGGGAGGGCCGATGAGCAGTACTTC
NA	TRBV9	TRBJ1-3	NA	CASSGGVSGNTIYF	TGTGCCAGCAGCGGGGGCGTCTCTGGAAACACCATATATTTT
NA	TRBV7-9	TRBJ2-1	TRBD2	CASSPRGGRGDEQFF	TGTGCCAGCAGCCCGCGGGGCGGGAGAGGGGATGAGCAGTTCTTC
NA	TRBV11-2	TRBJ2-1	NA	CASSPGLGDSSYNEQFF	TGTGCCAGCAGCCCCGGGCTGGGCGATAGCTCCTACAATGAGCAGTTCTTC
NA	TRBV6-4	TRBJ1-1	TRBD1	CANTNPGGVSITEAFF	TGTGCCAATACGAACCCAGGGGGGGTCAGCATAACTGAAGCTTTCTTT
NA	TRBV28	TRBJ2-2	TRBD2	CASSAPGLAVTGELFF	TGTGCCAGCAGTGCCCCTGGACTAGCGGTGACCGGGGAGCTGTTTTTT
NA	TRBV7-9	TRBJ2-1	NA	CAIERSSYNEQFF	TGTGCCATCGAGCGGTCCTCCTACAATGAGCAGTTCTTC
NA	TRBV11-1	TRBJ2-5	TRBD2	CASSFGTSRNQETQYF	TGTGCCAGCAGCTTTGGGACTAGCAGAAACCAAGAGACCCAGTACTTC
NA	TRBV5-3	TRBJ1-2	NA	CARSLEDVGRVRFYGYTF	TGTGCCAGAAGCTTGGAAGATGTAGGCAGGGTGCGGTTCTATGGCTACACCTTC
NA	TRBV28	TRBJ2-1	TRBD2	CASSFTVGLALEVQFF	TGTGCCAGCAGTTTTACAGTCGGACTAGCCCTCGAGGTGCAGTTCTTC
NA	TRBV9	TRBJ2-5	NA	CASSVGTGGGTQYF	TGTGCCAGCAGCGTAGGGACTGGGGGCGGGACCCAGTACTTC
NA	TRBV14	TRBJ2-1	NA	CASSQTRDRRGNEQFF	TGTGCCAGCAGCCAAACCCGGGACCGCCGAGGCAATGAGCAGTTCTTC
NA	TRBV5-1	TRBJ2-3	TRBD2	CASNIAGDESTDTQYF	TGCGCCAGCAATATAGCGGGAGATGAGAGCACAGATACGCAGTATTTT
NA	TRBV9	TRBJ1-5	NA	CASSVQGHQPQHF	TGTGCCAGCAGCGTACAGGGTCACCAGCCCCAGCATTTT
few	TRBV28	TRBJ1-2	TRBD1	CASRTGGFKGYTF	TGTGCCAGCAGGACAGGGGGCTTTAAGGGCTACACCTTC
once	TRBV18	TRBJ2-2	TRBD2	CASSPGLADTGELFF	TGTGCCAGCTCACCCGGACTAGCGGACACCGGGGAGCTGTTTTTT
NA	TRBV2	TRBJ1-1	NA	CASSRGLQTEAFF	TGTGCCAGCAGTAGGGGTTTGCAAACTGAAGCTTTCTTT
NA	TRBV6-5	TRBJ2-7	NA	CASSYSPSTFSHEQYF	TGTGCCAGCAGTTACTCCCCCTCTACGTTTTCCCACGAGCAGTACTTC
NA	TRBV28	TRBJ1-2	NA	CASSFRGTFYGYTF	TGTGCCAGCAGTTTTAGGGGGACCTTCTACGGCTACACCTTC
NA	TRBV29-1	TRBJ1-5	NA	CSVGTSNQPQHF	TGCAGCGTTGGCACTAGCAATCAGCCCCAGCATTTT
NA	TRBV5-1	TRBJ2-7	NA	CASSLGQNGDEQYF	TGCGCCAGCAGCTTGGGGCAGAACGGGGACGAGCAGTACTTC
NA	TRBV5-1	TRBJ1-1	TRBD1	CASSVDRGGEAFF	TGCGCCAGCAGCGTGGACAGGGGTGGTGAAGCTTTCTTT
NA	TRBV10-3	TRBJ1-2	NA	CAISESSGNYGYTF	TGTGCCATCAGTGAGTCCAGTGGAAACTATGGCTACACCTTC
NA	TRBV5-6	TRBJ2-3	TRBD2	CASSSGTRADTQYF	TGTGCCAGCAGCTCTGGGACTAGGGCAGATACGCAGTATTTT
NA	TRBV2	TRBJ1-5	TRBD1	CASSYQQGGNQPQHF	TGTGCCAGCAGTTATCAACAGGGGGGAAATCAGCCCCAGCATTTT
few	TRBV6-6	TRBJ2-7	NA	CASKRGGPDYEQYF	TGTGCCAGCAAAAGGGGTGGCCCAGACTACGAGCAGTACTTC
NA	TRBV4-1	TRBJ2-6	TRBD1	CASSQDRDREIPGANVLTF	TGCGCCAGCAGCCAGGACCGGGACAGGGAAATCCCTGGGGCCAACGTCCTGACTTTC
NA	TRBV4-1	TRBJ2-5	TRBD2	CASSPGERGVKETQYF	TGCGCCAGCAGCCCCGGGGAGCGGGGGGTAAAGGAGACCCAGTACTTC
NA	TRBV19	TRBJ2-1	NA	CASSIVAINEQFF	TGTGCCAGTAGTATAGTGGCCATCAATGAGCAGTTCTTC
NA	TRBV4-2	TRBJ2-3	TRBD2	CASSLNSGGVDTQYF	TGTGCCAGCAGCCTTAATAGCGGGGGGGTAGATACGCAGTATTTT
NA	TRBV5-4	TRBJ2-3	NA	CASSLGSRPSTDTQYF	TGTGCCAGCAGCTTGGGTTCGCGGCCCAGCACAGATACGCAGTATTTT
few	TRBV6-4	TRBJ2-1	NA	CASSDRAGAGNEQFF	TGTGCCAGCAGTGACAGGGCGGGGGCAGGCAATGAGCAGTTCTTC
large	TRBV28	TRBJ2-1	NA	CASSFASFEQFF	TGTGCCAGCAGTTTCGCCAGTTTTGAGCAGTTCTTC